Detailed here is one T cell receptor beta chain. Per germline, CDR1 DFQATT and CDR2 SNEGSKA (reference sequence). This CDR3 contains 11 residues. The ends were cut back, 5 bases at V and 5 bases at J, with 6 bases in the middle. The data stem from a study of blood T cell repertoires in COVID-19. For the study at large: Sites in the United States, Italy and Spain provided acute and convalescent COVID-19 samples. The analysed material was cDNA or gDNA that came from T cells, B-cell-depleted T cells, or PBMCs.

As handled by the study authors: Cell counts per sample came from amplifying reference gene primers. Using immunoSEQ multiplex PCR, the repertoire was profiled, and TCRdb retains in-frame clones only, with some absent. V, J and clone size were drawn from that table, and D and trimming were deduced from the DNA. The table shows about 200,000 clones, with about 83% occurring only once. This clonotype was obtained from a woman aged 45-65 years with active or convalescent COVID-19. Sequenced input: peripheral blood. The chain couples TRBV20-1 to TRBJ2-2; D is ambiguous. DNA for the CDR3: TGCAGTGCTCCCCGGACCGGGGAGCTGTTTTTT. Translated, it gives CSAPRTGELFF.